This T cell receptor (beta chain) was obtained from a study of T cell repertoires in cytomegalovirus infection. This clonotype has at least ten counts. MiXCR, run by TCRdb on the reads, gives a single entry per CDR3 protein. This sample has around 490,000 distinct CDR3 sequences, with about 25% found just once. The germline CDR1 and CDR2 sequences are SGHTA and FQGNSA. The CDR3 spans 11 residues. The chain links TRBV7-2 to TRBJ2-5; 8 bases agree with TRBD2. Sequenced input: PBMCs. This sequence originates from a human donor in good health (CMV status not recorded). Some clones in this sample may be carry-over from other donors' samples. This CDR3 reads CVSGRGETQYF. CDR3 in DNA: TGTGTTTCCGGGAGGGGAGAGACCCAGTACTTC. Using reference TRBV7-2 and TRBJ2-5 for the parts outside the CDR3, the full variable domain is GAGVSQSPSNKVTEKGKDVELRCDPISGHTALYWYRQSLGQGLEFLIYFQGNSAPDKSGLPSDRFSAERTGGSVSTLTIQRTQQEDSAVYLCVSGRGETQYFGPGTRLLVL.